This TCR beta chain stems from a study of blood T cell repertoires in COVID-19 (dated by TCRdb to the early 2020s). For context, the study as a whole: The collaborator samples originated in the United States, Italy and Spain and spanned the acute and convalescent phases of COVID-19. The sample metadata nearly always contained a de-identified subject ID, COVID-19 status, age in years and sex. The samples were drawn from two sources: the first 160 participants of the ongoing ImmuneRACE study, and about 1,300 subjects contributed by 6 global collaborators. The repertoires were made available in a free public database intended to serve as a resource for research on the immune response to SARS-CoV-2. The material from the prospective study consisted of cDNA or gDNA derived from T cells, B-cell-depleted T cells, or PBMCs. Where available, HLA class I and class II types were taken from metadata supplied by the sample provider and were not determined by assay-based typing. Subjects who had been exposed to COVID-19, were actively infected with it, or had recovered from it provided the deeply sampled blood TCRbeta repertoires that made up the dataset.

Whole blood was collected in K2EDTA tubes by collaborating institutions according to the institutions' own protocols. For TCRbeta analysis, collaborators shipped samples as frozen whole blood, isolated PBMCs, or DNA extracted from either of those sample types. From cysteine to phenylalanine, the CDR3 is 13 amino acids long. Of all the DNA, just the CDR3 is kept, 39 bases in frame from base 1. Here V drops 5 bases and J drops 4 bases, and the junction holds 3 bases not matched to any gene. Per the germline V gene (reference sequence), LNHNV is the CDR1 and YYDKDF is the CDR2. This clone was counted a single time. The antigen this receptor binds is unknown. Base qualities were left out, and no much larger clone turns up one base away. General study outcomes and caveats: Clinical and demographic metadata were provided uncurated, with the amount varying by source and participant.

TCRbeta CDR3 regions were amplified from genomic DNA by means of the immunoSEQ Assay, a bias-controlled multiplex PCR. The paper's data handling went like this. The number of nucleated cells in each sample was estimated from the amplification of reference gene primers within the assay. Sequence reads were collapsed and filtered to measure the absolute abundance of every unique TCRbeta CDR3 rearrangement. For each sample, productive Simpson clonality was calculated by taking the square root of Simpson's diversity index across productive rearrangements. Held by TCRdb, this immuneACCESS table contains in-frame sequences only and omits some clones. Under half of the omission traces to an unresolved V gene where checked; the cause of the rest is unknown. The D gene and trimming were derived from the DNA, and the V and J assignments and clone size from that table. Within this sample are approximately 76,000 clones, with approximately 88% of them counted one time only. The ten top clones hold 6.5% to 8.5% of the sample.

Rearrangement joined TRBV15 to TRBJ2-5; 8 junctional bases match TRBD2. The sample comprised peripheral blood. The sequence came from a man aged 30-40 years with acute or convalescent COVID-19. The CDR3: CATSGGLVETQYF. The DNA sequence follows: TGTGCCACCAGCGGGGGACTAGTAGAGACCCAGTACTTC. The CDR3 plus the reference TRBV15 and TRBJ2-5 genes for the other parts give the full variable domain: DAMVIQNPRYQVTQFGKPVTLSCSQTLNHNVMYWYQQKSSQAPKLLFHYYDKDFNNEADTPDNFQSRRPNTSFCFLDIRSPGLGDTAMYLCATSGGLVETQYFGPGTRLLVL.